A single sample gave rise to the 22 T cell receptor beta chains below, sequenced in a study of blood T cell repertoires in COVID-19. The data were produced by immunoSEQ multiplex PCR, yet TCRdb's version contains in-frame clones alone and is incomplete. The sample includes approximately 160,000 clones, 83% of them seen just once. Sequences were obtained from PBMCs or T cells enriched from blood (not recorded which). These receptors came from a woman aged 50 to 60 in a cohort exposed to, infected with or recovered from COVID-19 (not recorded which).

This chain connects TRBV5-4 to TRBJ2-5; TRBD2 agrees at 12 bases. This CDR3 spans 16 amino acids. The trim removed 2 bases at V and 4 bases at J, leaving 6 bases unmatched. Germline-derived CDR1 and CDR2 are SGHNT and YYREEE (reference sequence). The CDR3 DNA follows: TGTGCCAGCAGCTTACGACTAGCGGGAGACCGAGAGACCCAGTACTTC. The encoded protein is CASSLRLAGDRETQYF.

This clone appeared once. V gene TRBV19 combines with J gene TRBJ2-5; 8 nucleotides align to TRBD2. Per germline, CDR1 LNHDA and CDR2 SQIVND (reference sequence). The CDR3 contains 17 residues. V lost 2 bases to trimming and J lost 5 bases; unmatched junction nucleotides: 13. The CDR3 DNA reads TGTGCCAGTAGTATACGTGGCGGGGGGCGGTTGGGGGAGACCCAGTACTTC. Its protein product is CASSIRGGGRLGETQYF.

The genes are TRBV5-1 and TRBJ1-6; 7 positions agree with TRBD1. Trimming removed 7 bases from V and 1 base from J; junction bases left unmatched: 11. The CDR3 runs 17 residues. The germline gives CDR1 SGHRS, CDR2 YFSETQ. The DNA of the CDR3 is TGCGCCAGCTCCGCGACAGGGAGTAGTTCCTATAATTCACCCCTCCACTTT. This translates into CASSATGSSSYNSPLHF.

The chain uses TRBV4-3 and TRBJ2-3, with 7 bases matching TRBD1. This CDR3 is built from 15 residues. Germline V gene lookup returns CDR1 LGHNA and CDR2 YSLEER. The V and J ends lost 3 bases and 2 bases, in that order; junction bases with no gene match: 5. The DNA of the CDR3 is TGCGCCAGCAGCCAGGCCGGGACAGCCACAGATACGCAGTATTTT. It codes for CASSQAGTATDTQYF.

The gene calls are TRBV7-6 and TRBJ2-7, with a weak D call TRBD1 (8 bases). This CDR3 is built from 17 residues. Trimming removed 1 base at V and 2 bases at J, with 18 bases between. Germline V gene sequence: CDR1 SGHVS, CDR2 FNYEAQ. The CDR3 loop is CASSLGASGGQAYEQYF. The CDR3 DNA reads as TGTGCCAGCAGCTTAGGGGCATCGGGGGGACAGGCCTACGAGCAGTACTTC.

The V gene is TRBV28, the J gene TRBJ2-5; no clear D gene. This CDR3 has 13 residues. The V and J ends lost 4 bases and 5 bases respectively, with 11 bases between them. In germline, CDR1 is MDHEN, CDR2 SYDVKM. The CDR3 coding sequence is TGTGCCAGCAGTTCCCAGTGGCGGGAGACCCAGTACTTC. It yields the protein CASSSQWRETQYF.

The J gene is TRBJ1-3, the V gene TRBV5-4; D is ambiguous. Germline V gene lookup returns CDR1 SGHNT and CDR2 YYREEE (reference sequence). This CDR3 is 14 amino acids long. Trimming pared 3 bases from V and 8 bases from J, leaving 15 bases between. The CDR3 sequence is CASSSQSGPHTIYF. CDR3 coding DNA: TGTGCCAGCAGCTCCCAGTCAGGTCCGCACACCATATATTTT.

The chain combines TRBV7-9 with TRBJ1-4; 7 nucleotides line up with TRBD1. This CDR3 has 15 amino acids. Germline lookup yields CDR1 SEHNR and CDR2 FQNEAQ (reference sequence). The junction had 4 bases not matched to a gene; V was cut back by 2 bases and J by 4 bases. The CDR3: CASSLTTGVNEKLFF. The CDR3 DNA is TGTGCCAGCAGCTTAACTACAGGGGTTAATGAAAAACTGTTTTTT.

This chain joins TRBV11-2 and TRBJ2-1; TRBD2 aligns across 13 bases. The CDR3 length is 16 residues. Germline CDR1 SGHAT, CDR2 FQNNGV. With V trimmed by 2 bases and J by 7 bases, 5 bases remained unmatched. The CDR3 DNA reads TGTGCCAGCAGCTTATCTGGGACTAGCGGGAATAATGAGCAGTTCTTC. It specifies CASSLSGTSGNNEQFF.

V is TRBV5-6 and J is TRBJ1-6, with 7 bases fitting TRBD1. Trimming at V came to 3 bases and at J to 4 bases, leaving 10 bases not matched to a gene. This CDR3 is 17 amino acids long. CDR1 and CDR2 (germline): SGHDT, YYEEEE. The CDR3 coding sequence is TGTGCCAGCAGCTCTGGACAGGCTGGAGGGTATAATTCACCCCTCCACTTT. It translates to CASSSGQAGGYNSPLHF.

This clone occurred a few times. J is TRBJ2-7 and V is TRBV6-1, with a possible D match to TRBD2 (5 bases). Germline CDR1 reads MNHNS; CDR2 reads SASEGT. The CDR3 runs 14 residues. Trimming removed 2 bases from V and 6 bases from J, with 14 bases in between. CDR3 sequence (DNA): TGTGCCAGCAGTGAATTTTCCGGGAACAGCGAGCAGTACTTC. Its protein product is CASSEFSGNSEQYF.

Ten or more counts support this clone. The rearrangement links TRBV12-3 or TRBV12-4 to TRBJ2-7, with 10 bases identical to TRBD1. With 6 bases clipped from V and 12 bases from J, the junction kept 5 bases outside the gene matches. This CDR3 has 11 amino acids. DNA of the CDR3: TGTGCCAGCAGCCAGACAGGGGGCCCGTACTTC. It codes for CASSQTGGPYF.

This clone was seen a handful of times. This chain connects TRBV7-6 to TRBJ1-1; D is uncertain. The germline CDR1 and CDR2 sequences are SGHVS and FNYEAQ. The CDR3 has 14 amino acids. The V end lost 4 bases, the J end lost 1 base, and 10 bases lay between the germline ends. The CDR3 reads CASSSFEGNTEAFF. The CDR3 region has the DNA TGTGCCAGCAGCTCCTTCGAGGGGAACACTGAAGCTTTCTTT.

This clone was detected a few times. V gene TRBV5-1 combines with J gene TRBJ2-5, with 8 positions matching TRBD2. This CDR3 has 15 amino acids. Germline values: CDR1 SGHRS, CDR2 YFSETQ. The trim removed 4 bases at V and 4 bases at J, leaving 9 bases unmatched. In nucleotides, the CDR3 is TGCGCCAGCAGCATCGCGGGAGGACGTGGAGAGACCCAGTACTTC. Amino acids: CASSIAGGRGETQYF.

In this sample, this clone turned up once. J is TRBJ2-1 and V is TRBV19, with D unclear. Looked up from germline, CDR1 is LNHDA and CDR2 is SQIVND (reference sequence). There are 11 residues in the CDR3. Trimming removed 1 base from V and 9 bases from J, with 4 bases in between. In nucleotides, the CDR3 is TGTGCCAGTAGTATAGCGTTTGAGCAGTTCTTC. Translation gives CASSIAFEQFF.

The rearrangement uses TRBV5-1 and TRBJ2-2; 8 nucleotides align to TRBD1. This CDR3 spans 15 amino acids. The trim removed 8 bases at V and 6 bases at J, leaving 12 bases unmatched. CDR1 and CDR2 from the germline V gene are SGHRS and YFSETQ. CDR3 nucleotides: TGCGCCAGTAGCAGACAGGGGCTGAGTGCCGGGGAGCTGTTTTTT. Protein product: CASSRQGLSAGELFF.

The rearrangement links TRBV2 to TRBJ1-2; 7 bases agree with TRBD1. Germline CDR1 is SNHLY and CDR2 is FYNNEI. V shed 6 bases, J shed 2 bases, and the junction held 0 bases outside the gene matches. CDR3 size: 12 residues. CDR3 in amino acids: CASRGQNYGYTF. CDR3 bases: TGTGCCAGCAGGGGACAGAACTATGGCTACACCTTC.

The chain couples TRBV9 to TRBJ1-1, with D tentatively TRBD1 (6 bases). The CDR3 covers 14 residues. Trimming removed 3 bases from V and 1 base from J, with 10 bases in between. Germline V gene data show CDR1 as SGDLS and CDR2 as YYNGEE. The CDR3 region is CASSAGGRNTEAFF. The CDR3 nucleotides read TGTGCCAGCAGCGCCGGGGGGCGGAACACTGAAGCTTTCTTT.

J is TRBJ2-2 and V is TRBV5-5, with 12 bases lining up with TRBD1. The V gene's germline CDR1 is SGHKS and CDR2 YYEKEE (reference sequence). This CDR3 is built from 18 residues. The V gene end was trimmed by 0 bases and the J gene end by 4 bases; junction bases not matched to a gene: 7. CDR3 amino acids: CASSLVGTGGVSTGELFF. The CDR3 region has the DNA TGTGCCAGCAGCTTGGTAGGGACAGGGGGCGTTAGCACCGGGGAGCTGTTTTTT.

The chain employs TRBV4-2 and TRBJ2-7, with 8 nucleotides matching TRBD1. Looked up from germline, CDR1 is LGHNA and CDR2 is YNFKEQ. Unmatched junction bases numbered 9, after V lost 4 bases and J lost 1 base. The CDR3 spans 16 residues. CDR3 residues: CASSPAGQVGSYEQYF. The CDR3 nucleotides are TGTGCCAGCAGCCCCGCGGGACAGGTGGGTTCCTACGAGCAGTACTTC.

This clone has more than one count but fewer than ten. The rearrangement uses TRBV19 and TRBJ1-5, with TRBD1 as a possible D gene (6 bases). V lost 6 bases and J lost 3, with 9 bases in between. From germline, CDR1 is LNHDA and CDR2 SQIVND (reference sequence). CDR3 length: 13 residues. In DNA form, the CDR3 reads TGTGCCAGTAGCGGACAGTCCAATCAGCCCCAGCATTTT. Translating gives CASSGQSNQPQHF.

This chain joins TRBV24-1 and TRBJ2-1; 8 bases agree with TRBD2. Germline CDR1 is KGHDR and CDR2 is SFDVKD. After removal of 1 base from V and 2 bases from J, the junction contained 6 bases not matched to a gene. The CDR3 length is 17 residues. CDR3 region: CATSDFNSGIPYNEQFF. In nucleotides, the CDR3 is TGTGCCACCAGTGATTTTAATAGCGGGATCCCCTACAATGAGCAGTTCTTC.